What follows are 30 T cell receptor beta chains derived from one specimen sequenced in a study of T cells after yellow fever vaccination. TCRdb independently ran MiXCR on the 5' RACE reads; one entry per CDR3 protein. The sample contains roughly 74,000 distinct CDR3 sequences, approximately 7.7% of which appear only once. The sequencing used CD8+ T cells sorted from PBMCs, collected around 5 days after the first yellow fever vaccination. Source of these receptors: a man aged 18 to 29 who received the YFV17D yellow fever vaccine.

This clonotype has just a few counts. The chain links TRBV6-2 or TRBV6-3 to TRBJ1-3, with D unclear. There are 14 residues in the CDR3. V was shortened by 7 bases and J by 4 bases, with 14 bases between the two germline ends. Germline CDR1 and CDR2: MNHEY and SVGEGT. CDR3 nucleotide sequence: TGTGCCAGCACTTCTCTGCGGAAGGGAAACACCATATATTTT. Encoded protein: CASTSLRKGNTIYF.

The chain joins TRBV7-9 to TRBJ2-1, with D hard to call. The germline gives CDR1 SEHNR, CDR2 FQNEAQ (reference sequence). V was trimmed by 5 bases and J by 7 bases, leaving 12 bases between them. The CDR3 has 13 residues. CDR3: CASSPPGENEQFF. The CDR3 bases are TGTGCCAGCAGCCCCCCTGGGGAAAATGAGCAGTTCTTC.

This clonotype was picked up many times. The rearrangement links TRBV10-3 to TRBJ1-6, with 7 bases fitting TRBD1. The CDR3 loop spans 14 amino acids. The J segment lost 9 bases and the V segment lost 6 bases, leaving 8 bases of the junction unmatched. Germline CDR1 and CDR2: ENHRY and SYGVKD. DNA of the CDR3: TGTGCCATCAGACCCACAGGGGATAGTTCACCCCTCCACTTT. As protein: CAIRPTGDSSPLHF.

The CDR3 DNA sequence: TGCGCCAGCAGCCAAGAGGGGACAGGGGGTTACGAGCAGTACGTC. It translates to CASSQEGTGGYEQYV. The rearrangement uses TRBV4-1 and TRBJ2-7; 11 bases map to TRBD1. The CDR3 contains 15 residues. CDR1 is MGHRA, CDR2 YSYEKL, per germline. V trimming: 0 bases; J trimming: 4 bases; junction bases outside the gene matches: 2.

On this clonotype: A much larger clone lies one base from this, so it may be a read error. The V call is TRBV4-2, the J call TRBJ2-1; no definite D call. This CDR3 spans 16 amino acids. CDR1 and CDR2 (germline): LGHNA, YNFKEQ. V was pared by 3 bases and J by 0 bases, with 12 bases between. The CDR3 DNA reads TGTGCCAGCAGCCAGATAATAGCAGACTCCTACAATGAGCAGTTCTTC. Translation gives CASSQIIADSYNEQFF.

This clonotype was detected a few times. The J gene is TRBJ2-7, the V gene TRBV4-1, with a possible D match to TRBD2 (5 bases). This CDR3 is built from 15 residues. In germline, CDR1 is MGHRA, CDR2 YSYEKL. The V gene lost 3 bases and the J gene lost 0 bases, with 12 bases spanning the gap. The CDR3 reads CASSQTDLPSYEQYF. DNA for the CDR3: TGCGCCAGCAGCCAGACGGACTTACCCTCCTACGAGCAGTACTTC.

Here the CDR3 reads CASRTGRGLGDEQFF. The CDR3 DNA reads as TGTGCCAGCCGCACAGGGAGGGGGCTTGGGGATGAGCAGTTCTTC. J is TRBJ2-1 and V is TRBV27; D assignment may be TRBD1 or TRBD2 (7 bases each). Germline V gives CDR1 MNHEY, CDR2 SMNVEV (reference sequence). With 8 bases removed from V and 8 bases from J, the gap between germline ends came to 22 bases. CDR3 size: 15 residues.

In DNA form, the CDR3 reads TGTGCCAGCACCCCGTGGGGGAACACTGAAGCTTTCTTT. It codes for CASTPWGNTEAFF. The V and J genes are TRBV6-1 and TRBJ1-1; no reliable D call. V was shortened by 7 bases and J by 1 base, with 10 bases between the two germline ends. From germline, CDR1 is MNHNS and CDR2 SASEGT. The CDR3 contains 13 residues.

Only a few counts were recorded for this clonotype. The rearrangement joins TRBV30 to TRBJ1-2, with D possibly TRBD1 on 6 matching bases. Germline V lookup: CDR1 GTSNPN, CDR2 SVGIG (reference sequence). The CDR3 length is 14 residues. Trimming removed 5 bases at V and 6 bases at J, with 19 bases between. For the CDR3, the DNA is TGTGCCTGGGGGACCCGAAACAGGGTGGATGGCTACACCTTC. Translation: CAWGTRNRVDGYTF. The whole variable domain, remainder taken from reference TRBV30 and TRBJ1-2, is SQTIHQWPATLVQPVGSPLSLECTVEGTSNPNLYWYRQAAGRGLQLLFYSVGIGQISSEVPQNLSASRPQDRQFILSSKKLLLSDSGFYLCAWGTRNRVDGYTFGSGTRLTVV.

This clonotype was recorded at least ten times. The chain recombines TRBV18 with TRBJ2-5; TRBD1 aligns across 8 bases. The CDR3 sequence is 17 residues long. Germline-derived CDR1 and CDR2 are KGHSH and LQKENI. Trimming cost V 3 bases and J 2 bases; bases outside gene matches: 11. The CDR3 coding sequence is TGTGCCAGCTCACCGGGACAAGGGACAGGCTCACAAGAGACCCAGTACTTC. Its translation: CASSPGQGTGSQETQYF.

This chain connects TRBV5-1 to TRBJ2-3; 9 positions match TRBD2. The CDR3 has 14 residues. Germline V gene data show CDR1 as SGHRS and CDR2 as YFSETQ. V lost 3 bases, J lost 2 bases, and 1 base stayed unmatched. In DNA, the CDR3 is TGCGCCAGCAGCTCTAGCGGGGCCACAGATACGCAGTATTTT. It translates to CASSSSGATDTQYF.

This clonotype has at least ten counts. V is TRBV7-9 and J is TRBJ2-1, with 10 bases that match TRBD1. Germline V gene data show CDR1 as SEHNR and CDR2 as FQNEAQ (reference sequence). This CDR3 comprises 15 residues. V was pared by 6 bases and J by 5 bases, with 7 bases of the junction left unmatched. CDR3 DNA sequence: TGTGCCAGCAGTTGGACAGGGGGTACCAACAATGAGCAGTTCTTC. Its protein product is CASSWTGGTNNEQFF.

This clonotype showed up many times. The genes are TRBV29-1 and TRBJ2-2; D is undetermined. Germline V gene data show CDR1 as SQVTM and CDR2 as ANQGSEA. This CDR3 region has 11 residues. Deletions cut 6 bases from V and 6 bases from J, with 8 bases between. As DNA, the CDR3 is TGCAGCGTGACGGTCTCCGGGGAGCTGTTTTTT. The encoded protein is CSVTVSGELFF.

This clonotype was seen many times. J is TRBJ2-1 and V is TRBV27; D is undetermined. The V gene's germline CDR1 is MNHEY and CDR2 SMNVEV (reference sequence). V was trimmed by 0 bases and J by 2 bases, leaving 8 bases between them. This CDR3 is built from 15 residues. Written as DNA, the CDR3 is TGTGCCAGCAGTTTATCCACTAACGCCTACAATGAGCAGTTCTTC. Encoded protein: CASSLSTNAYNEQFF.

The V and J genes are TRBV18 and TRBJ2-7; 8 nucleotides match TRBD1. Germline V gives CDR1 KGHSH, CDR2 LQKENI. The CDR3 is 14 amino acids. Trimming cost V 6 bases and J 3 bases; bases outside gene matches: 7. CDR3 coding DNA: TGTGCCAGCTCCCAAGCAGGGGGCAGCTACGAGCAGTACTTC. Translation gives CASSQAGGSYEQYF. Drawing the rest from reference TRBV18 and TRBJ2-7, the complete variable domain is NAGVMQNPRHLVRRRGQEARLRCSPMKGHSHVYWYRQLPEEGLKFMVYLQKENIIDESGMPKERFSAEFPKEGPSILRIQQVVRGDSAAYFCASSQAGGSYEQYFGPGTRLTVT.

The table lists this clonotype with many counts. V and J are TRBV6-2 or TRBV6-3 and TRBJ2-5, with D perhaps TRBD1 (6 bases). V was pared by 5 bases and J by 5 bases, with 12 bases between. Germline assignment: CDR1 MNHEY and CDR2 SVGEGT. CDR3 length: 13 residues. CDR3 in amino acids: CASSPHRVETQYF. In DNA form, the CDR3 reads TGTGCCAGCAGTCCTCACAGGGTGGAGACCCAGTACTTC.

This clonotype was picked up many times. The chain uses TRBV29-1 and TRBJ1-1, with D maybe TRBD1 (5 bases). Per the germline V gene, CDR1 is SQVTM and CDR2 is ANQGSEA. This CDR3 is built from 12 residues. V lost 4 bases and J 3 bases, leaving 9 bases between the germline ends. CDR3 DNA sequence: TGCAGCGTTGGGCGGGGGGACACTGAAGCTTTCTTT. This translates into CSVGRGDTEAFF. Full variable domain (rest looked up from reference TRBV29-1 and TRBJ1-1): SAVISQKPSRDICQRGTSLTIQCQVDSQVTMMFWYRQQPGQSLTLIATANQGSEATYESGFVIDKFPISRPNLTFSTLTVSNMSPEDSSIYLCSVGRGDTEAFFGQGTRLTVV.

The chain links TRBV6-1 to TRBJ2-7; D unresolved. The V end was cut by 6 bases, the J end by 6 bases, with 12 bases between. The CDR3 consists of 12 residues. Germline V gene sequence: CDR1 MNHNS, CDR2 SASEGT. CDR3 amino acids: CASRQGSGEQYV. CDR3 bases: TGTGCCAGCAGACAAGGATCCGGCGAGCAGTACGTC.

This clonotype was seen more than once but under ten times. The chain recombines TRBV6-5 with TRBJ2-2; unclear D gene. The germline V and J ends were trimmed by 2 bases and 3 bases, with 7 bases remaining between them. In germline, CDR1 is MNHEY, CDR2 SVGAGI. The CDR3 runs 14 residues. Here the CDR3 reads CASSYGQDTGELFF. CDR3 sequence (DNA): TGTGCCAGCAGTTACGGGCAGGACACCGGGGAGCTGTTTTTT.

This clonotype was observed at least ten times. The V gene is TRBV29-1, the J gene TRBJ1-1; D perhaps matches TRBD1 (6 bases). Trimming pared 6 bases from V and 4 bases from J, leaving 18 bases between. CDR3 size: 14 residues. Germline CDR1 and CDR2: SQVTM and ANQGSEA. The CDR3 nucleotides are TGCAGCGTAGACACAGGGCGAGGAGGCACTGAAGCTTTCTTT. It translates to CSVDTGRGGTEAFF.

The rearrangement links TRBV6-2 or TRBV6-3 to TRBJ1-5, with 8 bases fitting TRBD1. The CDR3 sequence is 14 residues long. Trimming cost V 4 bases and J 6 bases; bases outside gene matches: 5. Germline-derived CDR1 and CDR2 are MNHEY and SVGEGT. This CDR3 is CASSWSGGGQPQHF. The CDR3 DNA is TGTGCCAGCAGTTGGTCAGGGGGCGGTCAGCCCCAGCATTTT.

The rearrangement links TRBV4-2 to TRBJ2-2; 10 bases match TRBD1. The CDR3 has 18 amino acids. The trim removed 5 bases at V and 7 bases at J, leaving 16 bases unmatched. Germline-derived CDR1 and CDR2 are LGHNA and YNFKEQ. The DNA of the CDR3 is TGTGCCAGCAGCGACGATCGGACGTGGACAGGGGGGGACGGGGAGCTGTTTTTT. This sequence encodes CASSDDRTWTGGDGELFF.

This clonotype was detected only a few times. The rearrangement links TRBV5-4 to TRBJ2-1, with D tentatively TRBD1 (5 bases). This CDR3 has 12 residues. Trimming took off 5 bases at V and 5 bases at J, with 8 bases between the two ends. Germline loops: CDR1 SGHNT, CDR2 YYREEE (reference sequence). The CDR3 nucleotides read TGTGCCAGCAGGGACACAAACAATGAGCAGTTCTTC. Amino acid sequence: CASRDTNNEQFF.

V usage is TRBV4-1 and J usage is TRBJ2-3, with D possibly being TRBD2 (7 bases). The CDR3 is made up of 12 amino acids. Germline V lookup: CDR1 MGHRA, CDR2 YSYEKL. V was pared by 8 bases and J by 5 bases, with 11 bases between. CDR3 nucleotide sequence: TGCGCCAGCGGGGGGGCCCTAGATACGCAGTATTTT. The encoded protein is CASGGALDTQYF.

This clonotype has a count of ten or more. The rearrangement links TRBV11-2 to TRBJ2-7; D not resolved. The germline V gene has CDR1 SGHAT and CDR2 FQNNGV. The V end was cut by 4 bases, the J end by 5 bases, with 9 bases between. CDR3 length equals 12 residues. CDR3 amino acids: CASSSGRNEQYV. The CDR3 DNA reads as TGTGCCAGCAGCTCCGGTCGAAACGAGCAGTACGTC.

V is TRBV29-1 and J is TRBJ2-5, with D possibly TRBD2 on 5 matching bases. Trimming cost V 5 bases and J 1 base, with 14 bases left between them. CDR1 SQVTM and CDR2 ANQGSEA come from the germline V gene. The CDR3 extends over 14 amino acids. The CDR3 sequence: CSVPKWTGQETQYF. CDR3 nucleotide sequence: TGCAGCGTTCCGAAATGGACTGGCCAAGAGACCCAGTACTTC.

The chain has TRBV5-4 and TRBJ2-3; D may be TRBD2 (6 bases). The V gene's germline CDR1 is SGHNT and CDR2 YYREEE (reference sequence). Trimming cost V 0 bases and J 2 bases, with 16 bases left between them. The CDR3 consists of 17 residues. This chain's CDR3 is CASSLASLAPTTDTQYF. CDR3 coding DNA: TGTGCCAGCAGCTTGGCCAGTCTAGCGCCAACCACAGATACGCAGTATTTT.

The table lists this clonotype with many counts. The V gene is TRBV12-3 or TRBV12-4, the J gene TRBJ1-1; 7 bases align to TRBD1. The CDR3 loop spans 16 amino acids. After removal of 1 base from V and 0 bases from J, the junction contained 5 bases not matched to a gene. CDR3 residues: CASSLVGQGVNTEAFF. The CDR3 DNA sequence: TGTGCCAGCAGTTTAGTAGGGCAGGGGGTGAACACTGAAGCTTTCTTT.

The sample holds many counts of this clonotype. The chain recombines TRBV7-2 with TRBJ2-5; 13 bases fit TRBD2. The CDR3 is 15 residues long. Germline V CDR1 and CDR2: SGHTA, FQGNSA. Trimming at V came to 5 bases and at J to 6 bases, leaving 6 bases not matched to a gene. CDR3 amino acids: CASSMTSGGRKTQYF. CDR3 DNA: TGTGCCAGCAGCATGACTAGCGGGGGGCGGAAGACCCAGTACTTC.

This clonotype was recorded many times. This chain uses TRBV5-5 with TRBJ2-2, with D perhaps matching TRBD1 (5 bases). Trimming cost V 1 base and J 6 bases, with 10 bases left between them. The CDR3 sequence is 14 residues long. Germline V lookup: CDR1 SGHKS, CDR2 YYEKEE (reference sequence). CDR3 loop: CASSLPQGSGELFF. In nucleotides, the CDR3 is TGTGCCAGCAGCTTGCCCCAGGGCTCCGGGGAGCTGTTTTTT.